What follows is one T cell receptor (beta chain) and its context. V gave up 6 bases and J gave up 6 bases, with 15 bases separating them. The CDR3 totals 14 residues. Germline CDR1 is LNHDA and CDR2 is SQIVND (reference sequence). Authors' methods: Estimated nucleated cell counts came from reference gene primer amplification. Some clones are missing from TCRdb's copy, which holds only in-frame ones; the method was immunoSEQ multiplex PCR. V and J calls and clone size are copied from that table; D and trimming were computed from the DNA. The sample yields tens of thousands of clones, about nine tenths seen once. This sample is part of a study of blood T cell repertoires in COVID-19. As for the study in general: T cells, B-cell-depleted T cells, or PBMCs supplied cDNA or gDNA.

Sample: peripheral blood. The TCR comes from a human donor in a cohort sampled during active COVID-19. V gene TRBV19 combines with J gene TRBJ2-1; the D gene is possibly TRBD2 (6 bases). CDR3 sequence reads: CASRWSLGGNEQFF. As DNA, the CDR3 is TGTGCCAGTAGGTGGTCTTTGGGGGGCAATGAGCAGTTCTTC.